This T cell receptor beta chain came from a study of identical twins. One entry per CDR3 protein results from TCRdb running MiXCR on the 5' RACE reads. The sample contains 450,000 to 650,000 distinct CDR3 sequences, 12% to 15% of which appear only once. This CDR3 has 16 amino acids. CDR1 and CDR2 from the germline V gene are SGHRS and YFSETQ. Trimming took 4 bases from V and 0 from J; bases not matched to a gene: 6. Study results and limitations: Insertions were fewer in abundant cord blood beta clonotypes, whereas memory repertoires showed none of this pattern.

On this clonotype: Its specificity is unknown.

The data were also submitted as part of a second study, on yellow fever vaccine responses in identical twins.

The chain has TRBV5-1 and TRBJ2-2; 7 bases fit TRBD1. The clonotype originates from a woman aged 18-29 years in good health. The sample was CD4+ T cells sorted from blood. The CDR3 loop reads CASSPTGDPNTGELFF. The CDR3 nucleotides read TGCGCCAGCAGCCCTACAGGGGACCCGAACACCGGGGAGCTGTTTTTT.